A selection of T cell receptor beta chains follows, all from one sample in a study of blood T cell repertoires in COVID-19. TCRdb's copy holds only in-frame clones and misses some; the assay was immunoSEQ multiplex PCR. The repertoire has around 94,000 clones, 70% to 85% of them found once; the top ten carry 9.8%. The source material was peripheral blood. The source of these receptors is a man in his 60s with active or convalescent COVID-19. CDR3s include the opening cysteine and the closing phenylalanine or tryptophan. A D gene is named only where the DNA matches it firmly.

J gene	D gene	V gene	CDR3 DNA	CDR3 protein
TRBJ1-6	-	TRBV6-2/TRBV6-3	TGTGCCAGCAGTTACTCGAGCAGGAATTCACCCCTCCACTTT	CASSYSSRNSPLHF
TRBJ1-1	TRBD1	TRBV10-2	TGCGCCAGCAGGCCCGGTAGGGGGCGAGACACTGAAGCTTTCTTT	CASRPGRGRDTEAFF
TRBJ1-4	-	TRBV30	TGTGCCTGGTCAGGTGGTTTAGCAACTAATGAAAAACTGTTTTTT	CAWSGGLATNEKLFF
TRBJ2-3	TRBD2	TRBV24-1	TGTGCCACCAGTGAGCGGACTAGCAGGGGAGATACGCAGTATTTT	CATSERTSRGDTQYF
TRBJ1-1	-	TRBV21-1	TGTGCCAGCCGCGGACACCCGCCTGAAGCTTTCTTT	CASRGHPPEAFF
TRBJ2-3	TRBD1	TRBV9	TGTGCCAGCAGCGTAGAGGGACAGGGAAGAGATACGCAGTATTTT	CASSVEGQGRDTQYF
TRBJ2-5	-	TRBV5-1	TGCGCCAGCTTCCTACAGGGAGAGACCCAGTACTTC	CASFLQGETQYF
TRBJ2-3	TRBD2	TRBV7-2	TGTGCCAGCAGCCAACTAGCGGGAGCAGGCGCAGATACGCAGTATTTT	CASSQLAGAGADTQYF
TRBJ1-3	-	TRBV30	TGTGCCTGGAGTGTGGGGCTCCCGCAGAACACCATATATTTT	CAWSVGLPQNTIYF
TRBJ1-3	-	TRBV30	TGTGCCTGGAGTCTCCGCTCTGGAAACACCATATATTTT	CAWSLRSGNTIYF
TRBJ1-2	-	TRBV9	TGTGCCAGCAGCGTAGATAGGGGCAGGGGTGGCTACACCTTC	CASSVDRGRGGYTF
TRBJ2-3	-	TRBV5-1	TGCGCCAGCAGCTTGTTCAGCGGGAGCACAGATACGCAGTATTTT	CASSLFSGSTDTQYF
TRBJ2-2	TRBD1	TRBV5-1	TGCGCCAGCAGCCATTATGACAGGGCCCTTGGACTGAACACCGGGGAGCTGTTTTTT	CASSHYDRALGLNTGELFF
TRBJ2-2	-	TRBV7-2	TGTGCCAGCAGCTTAGTAGAGAACACCGGGGAGCTGTTTTTT	CASSLVENTGELFF
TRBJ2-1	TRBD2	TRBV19	TGTGCCAGTAGGGCATTCAGCGGGAGCTCCTACAATGAGCAGTTCTTC	CASRAFSGSSYNEQFF
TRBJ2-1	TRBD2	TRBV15	TGTGCCACCAGCCCAATAGCGGGATGGGAGCAGTTCTTC	CATSPIAGWEQFF
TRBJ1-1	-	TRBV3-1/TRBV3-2	TGTGCCAGCAGCCAGCCTGCAACGGGGGGGTCTGAAGCTTTCTTT	CASSQPATGGSEAFF
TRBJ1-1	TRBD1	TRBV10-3	TGTGCCATCAGTGAAAGACAGGGGGGCCGTGCTTTCTTT	CAISERQGGRAFF
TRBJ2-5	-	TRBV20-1	TGCAGTGCTAGTTCGGAAGAGACCCAGTACTTC	CSASSEETQYF
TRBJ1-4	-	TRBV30	TGTGCCTGGACCGGGATCACCGGCGAAAAACTGTTTTTT	CAWTGITGEKLFF
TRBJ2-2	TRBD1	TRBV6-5	TGTGCCAGCAGTCGGACAGGGTATAACACCGGGGAGCTGTTTTTT	CASSRTGYNTGELFF
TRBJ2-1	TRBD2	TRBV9	TGTGCCAGCAGCCCCAGACTAGCGGGAGGCGGTTTGTTTGAGCAGTTCTTC	CASSPRLAGGGLFEQFF
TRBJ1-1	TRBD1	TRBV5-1	TGCGCCAGCAGCCCAGGGGGTGTGAACACTGAAGCTTTCTTT	CASSPGGVNTEAFF